This is a list of T cell receptor beta chains from one sample in a study of blood T cell repertoires in COVID-19. Libraries were prepared by immunoSEQ multiplex PCR; TCRdb keeps only in-frame clonotypes and omits some of them. The top ten clones hold about 3% of a sample with 300,000 to 450,000 clones, more than 75% of them seen once. The sample taken for sequencing was peripheral blood. These receptor sequences come from a human donor in a cohort sampled during active COVID-19. Both conserved end residues are trimmed from each CDR3.

CDR3 length	V gene	CDR3 protein
11	TRBV12-3/TRBV12-4	ASRPRDRAWAF
10	TRBV7-2	ASSLSRGTLH
11	TRBV10-3	AIGRGGTYEQY
9	TRBV11-2	ASSFTYEQY
11	TRBV28	ASSFPGYGPQH
9	TRBV29-1	SASRRDTQY
12	TRBV10-3	AIRRQENNSPLH
12	TRBV7-3	ASSPTGGLTEAF
12	TRBV5-4	ASSSTWGDNGYT
15	TRBV3-1/TRBV3-2	ASSRAGGPQGRETQY
16	TRBV5-1	ASSLYSGGAQNTGELF
13	TRBV5-1	ASSTLAGGTYEQY
12	TRBV20-1	SASLAGVQETQY
15	TRBV5-4	ASSLGGTRRSLDTQY
12	TRBV20-1	SASPRGGNQPQH
11	TRBV28	AIKQGVGYGYT
12	TRBV11-2	ASSLVGGRETQY
15	TRBV4-1	ASSQGARGSNTGELF
11	TRBV30	AWSGQGASPLH
11	TRBV18	ASSPGLGEKLF
8	TRBV7-9	ASFREKLF
13	TRBV15	ATSSGFEASYEQY
14	TRBV9	ASSLPGTANTGELF
13	TRBV6-2/TRBV6-3	ASSSQGGRFGEQF
13	TRBV7-2	ASSWGLGNTGELF
13	TRBV6-5	ASSPTGGDTGELF
12	TRBV7-9	ASSQFVRLGQGD
13	TRBV6-1	ASSVAGGPSDTQY
14	TRBV19	ASSGAGTSGWKEQF
14	TRBV5-6	ASSLVPGAGTGELF
12	TRBV19	ASSIGVNTGELF
12	TRBV3-1/TRBV3-2	ASSQAVYRDTQY
12	TRBV2	ASAIGGVSYEQY
13	TRBV9	ASSAWGGSGETQY
11	TRBV19	ASSMSSDQPQH
14	TRBV6-1	ASSAGRTGGGYGYT
13	TRBV2	ASRGGFAGLDTQY
12	TRBV6-4	ASSASTSTDTQY
10	TRBV28	ASKFGGKPQH
13	TRBV6-5	ASRRDNALGYGYT
14	TRBV5-8	ASSQRQGRGNQPQH
15	TRBV15	ATSGLTGYPSNQPQH
12	TRBV6-1	ASSEGTGRETQY
12	TRBV19	ASNPDLDRTEAF
11	TRBV25-1	ASSRQGSTEAF
13	TRBV5-1	ASSLFGGSPNEQY
16	TRBV28	ASSPRTSGAFTTDTQY